This T cell receptor (beta chain) emerged from a study of T cell responses to AZD1222 COVID-19 vaccine (dated by TCRdb to about 2021). Regarding the research as a whole: Because spike-specific TCR depth and breadth did not differ between the two schedules, AZD1222 recipients who got a second dose at roughly 4 weeks were pooled with those who got a second dose at roughly 12 weeks. A total of 230 to 250 trial participants underwent TCR sequencing, of whom 207 had received two doses of AZD1222 and about 25 had received two doses of the MenACWY control vaccine. Trial participants were enrolled by age into subgroups of 18-55, 56-69 and 70-plus years, and around 150, 28 and 57 TCR-sequenced participants, respectively, were included in these subgroups. The study at large found these results: In the small 56-69-year group, the increase in depth fell short of significance, most likely because of low power. No day 14 peak-response samples were available, so repertoires were characterized only after the peak T cell response. Reportedly, almost half of the unique spike-specific TCRs recognized epitopes lying outside the regions that are mutated in the B.1.351 and B.1.1.7 variants. Most participants were white British and females outnumbered males, and the authors suggested that clonal diversity may have been underestimated. The vaccine-associated CD4 TCRs covered the entire spike protein, and the dominant responses fell in regions 160-218 and 743-854. Conclusions about previously exposed vaccinees are limited because only six or seven AZD1222 recipients were SARS-CoV-2 seropositive at baseline. After two AZD1222 doses, both the breadth and the depth of spike-specific TCRs were significantly higher than at day 0 and than in MenACWY recipients.

What the time point label conveys for this sample: baseline before first vaccination. Samples from vaccinated people were obtained from the UK trials COV001 and COV002, which included a single-blind randomized controlled phase 2/3 trial of AZD1222 (ChAdOx1 nCoV-19) in healthy adults. Trial participant PBMC samples were collected at day 0 and day 28 after the second dose for TCRbeta chain sequencing. The CDR3 regions of human TCRbeta chains were analyzed by immunosequencing. As for the original processing: Repertoire TCRs were matched against a reference library of SARS-CoV-2-specific TCRs generated with the MIRA antigen-specificity platform. Breadth was defined as the fraction of unique TCRs that were SARS-CoV-2-associated. Depth was defined as the fraction of total T cells that were SARS-CoV-2-associated. Using the MIRA data, each spike-specific TCR was mapped to the spike region that the TCR reacts to and placed in a CD4 or CD8 class. Log10-transformed breadth and depth values were compared by one-way ANOVA with Sidak's multiple comparisons tests. The clones in this table, taken by TCRdb from immuneACCESS, are in-frame only. Not every clone is retained; where verified, under half of the shortfall comes from an unresolved V gene, and the cause of the rest is unknown. The V and J calls and clone size are taken from that table; D and trimming were inferred from the DNA. The sample table records about 190,000 clones; around 93% of these occur just once. Of the sample, about 9.3% falls within the top ten clones.

About this clone: This receptor's antigen is unknown. No much larger clonotype is one base removed from it; base qualities were not supplied.

V sheds 1 base and J sheds 1 base, leaving 11 bases between their ends. The CDR3 holds 15 amino acids from the cysteine to the phenylalanine. CDR3 DNA only is kept here, 45 bases in frame from base 1. As encoded in the germline V gene, CDR1 is SNHLY while CDR2 is FYNNEI. The receptor was derived from an adult in good health. The rearranged segments are TRBV2 and TRBJ2-7; the D gene is unclear. Sequences were derived from peripheral blood, sampled on day 0 of AZD1222 vaccination. Here is the DNA: TGTGCCAGCAGTGAAGGGCAGGTTATTTCCTACGAGCAGTACTTC. Translated, it reads CASSEGQVISYEQYF. Reference TRBV2 and TRBJ2-7 genes cover what lies past the CDR3, so the full variable domain is EPEVTQTPSHQVTQMGQEVILRCVPISNHLYFYWYRQILGQKVEFLVSFYNNEISEKSEIFDDQFSVERPDGSNFTLKIRSTKLEDSAMYFCASSEGQVISYEQYFGPGTRLTVT.